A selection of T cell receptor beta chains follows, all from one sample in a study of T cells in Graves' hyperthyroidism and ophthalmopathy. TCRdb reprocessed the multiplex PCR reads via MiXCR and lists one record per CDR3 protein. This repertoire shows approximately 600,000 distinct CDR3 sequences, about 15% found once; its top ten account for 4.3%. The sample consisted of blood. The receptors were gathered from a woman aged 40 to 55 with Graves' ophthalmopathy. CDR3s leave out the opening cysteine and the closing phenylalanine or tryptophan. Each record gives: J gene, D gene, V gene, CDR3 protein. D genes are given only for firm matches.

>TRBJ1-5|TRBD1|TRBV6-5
ASSTGALSNQPQH
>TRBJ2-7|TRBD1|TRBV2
ASGRTGYEQY
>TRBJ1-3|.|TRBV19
ASSIVTGWTGNTIY
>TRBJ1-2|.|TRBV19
ASTDRNYGYT
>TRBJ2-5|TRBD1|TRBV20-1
SVTGGRETQY
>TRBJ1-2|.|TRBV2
ASTEDGRRYYGYT
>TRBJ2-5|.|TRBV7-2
ASSLSINQETQY
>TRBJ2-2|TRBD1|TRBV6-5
ASSRTGANTGELF
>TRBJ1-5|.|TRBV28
ASSLSAVTGPQH
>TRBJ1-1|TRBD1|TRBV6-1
ASSRQGGLDTEAF
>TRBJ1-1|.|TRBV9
ASSVVGARDTEAF
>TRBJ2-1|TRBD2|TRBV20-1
SAPDWLAGGHEQF
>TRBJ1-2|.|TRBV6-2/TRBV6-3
ASKGRQPSLMGYGYT
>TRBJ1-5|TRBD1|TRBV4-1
ASSQDGTGAFSNQPQH
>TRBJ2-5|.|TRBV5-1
ASSSRPGYQETQY
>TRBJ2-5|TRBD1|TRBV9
ASSEGQGVGETQY
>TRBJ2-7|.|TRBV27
ASSFQVPYEQY
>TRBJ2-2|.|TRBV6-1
ATRTPRTGELF
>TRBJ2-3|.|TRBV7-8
ATSLLGEGTDTQY
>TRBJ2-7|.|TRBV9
ASSVGPISYEQY
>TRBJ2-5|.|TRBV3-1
ASSQEIVGLGEETQY
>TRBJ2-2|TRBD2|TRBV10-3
AISDGGLAAGELF
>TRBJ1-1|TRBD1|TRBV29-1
SVADRGWTEAF
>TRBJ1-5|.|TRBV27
ASSPSRGQKRSH
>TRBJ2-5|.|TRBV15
ATSGSSSYQETQY
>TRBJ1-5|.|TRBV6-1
ASSEIQGFGYQPQH
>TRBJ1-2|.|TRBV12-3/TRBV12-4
ASSFGQIGYT
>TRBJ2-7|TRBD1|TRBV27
ASSFRGPDYEQY
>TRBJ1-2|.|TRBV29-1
SVVTQDRWYGYT
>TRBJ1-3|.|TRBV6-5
ASSYGPPDSGNTIY
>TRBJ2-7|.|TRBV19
ASSVWEFEEQY
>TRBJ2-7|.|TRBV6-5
ASSSYSGRGEFEQY